This TCR beta chain emerged from a study of glioma-infiltrating T cells. Study-wide results and caveats: Non-neoplastic patients had below-expected tissue-blood divergence, while all gliomas exceeded expectation.

Germline CDR1 DFQATT, CDR2 SNEGSKA (reference sequence). Deletions cut 3 bases from V and 5 bases from J, with 13 bases between. CDR3 length: 14 residues. The iRepertoire nested amplicon-rescue multiplex PCR amplified TCR alpha and beta CDR3s from RNA. Input was 100-400 ng of tissue mRNA or PBMC total RNA. TCRdb re-derived calls from the multiplex PCR reads in MiXCR, one entry per CDR3 protein. The profile shows 90,000 to 100,000 distinct CDR3 sequences, around 40% of them singletons. This clonotype was recorded at least ten times. The target antigen is unknown. V is TRBV20-1 and J is TRBJ1-4; D not resolved. The specimen sequenced was glioma tissue, nonneoplastic brain tissue, or PBMCs (not recorded which). The TCR sequence derives from a human donor with low-grade glioma or glioblastoma, undergoing nonglioma brain surgery, or in good health (not recorded which). The CDR3 loop reads CSASIAGQNEKLFF. DNA for the CDR3: TGCAGTGCTAGTATAGCAGGCCAGAATGAAAAACTGTTTTTT.